These T cell receptor beta chains were read from a single sample in a study of cytomegalovirus exposure and HLA in healthy donors. Assay used: immunoSEQ multiplex PCR; TCRdb lists only in-frame clones, some missing. The sample lists around 210,000 clones, 70% to 85% occurring once. Sequencing was performed on PBMCs. Receptors originate from a man aged 50 to 60 in good health and CMV-seronegative. Each CDR3 is given with its conserved first and last residue. The order of the fields is V gene, J gene, D gene, CDR3 protein. The D gene is left open where the match is weak.

TRBV10-2	TRBJ2-2	NA	CASSARSGELFF
TRBV7-6	TRBJ2-3	NA	CASSLARGLLTDTQYF
TRBV9	TRBJ1-2	TRBD1	CASSVASRTGNYGYTF
TRBV27	TRBJ1-2	NA	CASRPRGSLNYGYTF
TRBV10-1	TRBJ1-1	NA	CASSPNPQGANRSYTEAFF
TRBV6-6	TRBJ1-1	NA	CASSYGPGQRNTEAFF
TRBV28	TRBJ2-1	NA	CASSLTYNEQFF
TRBV5-8	TRBJ2-2	TRBD1	CANPQGGSRFGGELFF
TRBV7-6	TRBJ1-3	NA	CASSSYTSASGNTIYF
TRBV7-3	TRBJ2-1	NA	CASSTEQGYNEQFF
TRBV7-3	TRBJ1-5	NA	CASSTSRGEPQHF
TRBV7-2	TRBJ2-5	TRBD2	CASSLAKAGLALQETQYF
TRBV2	TRBJ2-7	TRBD2	CASSEELAIHEQYF
TRBV28	TRBJ1-5	TRBD1	CASRGDRDRQPQHF
TRBV5-1	TRBJ2-1	TRBD2	CASSLAVTSAYNEQFF
TRBV28	TRBJ2-3	TRBD1	CASSSNRGNTDTQYF
TRBV5-1	TRBJ2-2	NA	CASSLRTEPGELFF
TRBV6-1	TRBJ1-4	NA	CASNRQETSNEKLFF
TRBV7-9	TRBJ2-7	NA	CASSRGSSYEQYF
TRBV2	TRBJ2-2	TRBD2	CASQGLAGNTGELFF
TRBV9	TRBJ1-1	TRBD1	CASSERTGFPEAFF
TRBV7-9	TRBJ1-1	NA	CASSLLGAGLAEAFF
TRBV7-9	TRBJ2-3	NA	CASSIAWTDHPADTQYF
TRBV28	TRBJ1-4	NA	CASSSGTVGINEKLFF
TRBV6-5	TRBJ2-5	NA	CASSYSREETQYF
TRBV27	TRBJ2-3	NA	CASSLRGPITDTQYF
TRBV5-1	TRBJ1-1	TRBD1	CASGATGRNTEAFF
TRBV13	TRBJ2-7	TRBD2	CASSPSGLAGSSYEQYF
TRBV27	TRBJ1-4	TRBD1	CASSPGATGHRQKLFF
TRBV7-2	TRBJ1-4	TRBD1	CASSPAGQGGEKLFF
TRBV28	TRBJ2-7	NA	CASSFGTHLKEQYF
TRBV4-2	TRBJ2-1	TRBD2	CASSQEISGKSNNEQFF
TRBV9	TRBJ2-2	TRBD2	CASSVGLAGPGELFF
TRBV6-1	TRBJ1-1	NA	CASSLSGTVKAEAFF
TRBV5-1	TRBJ2-2	NA	CASSLGSVGVSTGELFF
TRBV4-1	TRBJ1-2	TRBD1	CASSPQGGQAGFGYTF
TRBV9	TRBJ2-1	NA	CASSVDSYAGSDNEQFF
TRBV2	TRBJ1-5	NA	CASSAEGGRPQHF
TRBV11-2	TRBJ2-7	NA	CASSPLGASYEQYF
TRBV9	TRBJ1-3	NA	CASSVTGLDAGNTIYF
TRBV6-5	TRBJ2-7	NA	CASSHPSTGEQYF
TRBV27	TRBJ2-1	NA	CASNSYNEQFF
TRBV6-5	TRBJ1-5	NA	CASGLRGGDQPQHF
TRBV28	TRBJ2-3	TRBD2	CASTLPPGLAGYRRDTQYF
TRBV5-4	TRBJ2-5	TRBD2	CASNTWGGETQYF